This T cell receptor beta chain was recorded in a study of blood T cell repertoires in COVID-19. Study context: Both acute and convalescent COVID-19 samples were obtained from the United States, Italy and Spain.

The CDR3 extends over 12 amino acids. The V segment lost 5 bases and the J segment 11 bases; nucleotides outside the gene matches: 6. How the authors handled the data: It was from reference gene primer amplification that nucleated cell counts were estimated. Some clones are missing from TCRdb's copy, which holds only in-frame ones; the method was immunoSEQ multiplex PCR. Clonal size and the V and J genes are those of that table, whereas D and trimming came from the DNA. The sample holds approximately 140,000 clones, roughly four fifths seen once. This chain links TRBV12-3 or TRBV12-4 with TRBJ2-1, with TRBD1 matching over 7 bases. Sequencing was performed on peripheral blood. The origin of this receptor is an elderly woman in a cohort sampled during active or convalescent COVID-19. For the CDR3, the DNA is TGTGCCAGCAGTCCTGACAGGGAGAAGCAGTTCTTC. It encodes CASSPDREKQFF.